Included here is one T cell receptor beta chain sequence, with context. Germline CDR1 is SGHRS and CDR2 is YFSETQ. Trimming left V 1 base short and J 2 bases short, with 9 bases between. The CDR3 is 14 amino acids. The data originate from a study of OX40 agonist ivuxolimab in advanced cancers. Generated by immunoSEQ multiplex PCR, the TCRdb table keeps only in-frame clones and is missing some. The sample has 60,000 to 75,000 clones; about 90% are singletons. This sequence originates from an adult with an advanced solid tumor such as melanoma, head and neck, liver or kidney cancer. This chain uses TRBV5-1 with TRBJ2-5; D uncertain. The source was CD4+ or CD8+ T cells sorted from blood, collected in a trial of the OX40 agonist ivuxolimab. The CDR3 DNA follows: TGCGCCAGCAGCTTGATCACACCTCAAGAGACCCAGTACTTC. Translated, it gives CASSLITPQETQYF.